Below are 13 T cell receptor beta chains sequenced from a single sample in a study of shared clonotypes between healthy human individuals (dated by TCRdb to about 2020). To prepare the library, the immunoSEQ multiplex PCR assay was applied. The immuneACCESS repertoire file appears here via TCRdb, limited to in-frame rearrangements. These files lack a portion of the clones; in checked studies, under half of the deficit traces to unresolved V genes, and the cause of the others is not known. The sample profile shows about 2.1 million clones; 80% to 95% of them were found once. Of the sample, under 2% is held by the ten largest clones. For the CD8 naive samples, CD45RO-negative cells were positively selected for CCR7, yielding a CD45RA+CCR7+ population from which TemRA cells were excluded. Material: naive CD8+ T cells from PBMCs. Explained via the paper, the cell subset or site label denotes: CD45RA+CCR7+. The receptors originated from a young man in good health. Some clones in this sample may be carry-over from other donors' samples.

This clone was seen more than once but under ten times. The CDR3 reads CASSLPSGGIGTEAFF. CDR3 nucleotides: TGTGCCAGCAGCCTCCCCTCTGGCGGGATAGGAACTGAAGCTTTCTTT. The chain couples TRBV4-2 to TRBJ1-1; D unresolved. The germline CDR1 and CDR2 sequences are LGHNA and YNFKEQ. Trimming cost V 4 bases and J 5 bases, with 20 bases left between them. The CDR3 spans 16 residues.

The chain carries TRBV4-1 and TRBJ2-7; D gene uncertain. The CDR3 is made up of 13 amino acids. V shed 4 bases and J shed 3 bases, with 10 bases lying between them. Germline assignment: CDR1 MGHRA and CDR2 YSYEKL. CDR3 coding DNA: TGCGCCAGCAGCCTGGGCCGAAACTACGAGCAGTACTTC. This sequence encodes CASSLGRNYEQYF.

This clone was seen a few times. The CDR3 sequence: CASSPGTQTTYEQYF. The CDR3 region has the DNA TGCGCCAGCAGCCCCGGGACACAAACTACCTACGAGCAGTACTTC. This rearrangement joins TRBV4-1 to TRBJ2-7; the D gene is possibly TRBD1 (6 bases). The V gene lost 4 bases and the J gene lost 2 bases, with 15 bases spanning the gap. The germline V gene has CDR1 MGHRA and CDR2 YSYEKL. This CDR3 is 15 amino acids long.

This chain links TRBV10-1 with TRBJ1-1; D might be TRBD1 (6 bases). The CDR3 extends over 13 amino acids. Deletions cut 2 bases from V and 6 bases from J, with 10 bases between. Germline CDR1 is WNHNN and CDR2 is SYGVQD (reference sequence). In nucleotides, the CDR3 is TGCGCCAGCAGTGAGGCCGGGGGCGCTGAAGCTTTCTTT. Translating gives CASSEAGGAEAFF.

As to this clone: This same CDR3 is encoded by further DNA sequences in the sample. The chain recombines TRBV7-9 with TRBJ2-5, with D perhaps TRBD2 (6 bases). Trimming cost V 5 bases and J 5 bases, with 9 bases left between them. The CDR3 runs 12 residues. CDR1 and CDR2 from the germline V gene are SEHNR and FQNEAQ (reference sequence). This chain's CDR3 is CASSPGRETQYF. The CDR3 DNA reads TGTGCCAGCAGCCCGGGGAGGGAGACCCAGTACTTC.

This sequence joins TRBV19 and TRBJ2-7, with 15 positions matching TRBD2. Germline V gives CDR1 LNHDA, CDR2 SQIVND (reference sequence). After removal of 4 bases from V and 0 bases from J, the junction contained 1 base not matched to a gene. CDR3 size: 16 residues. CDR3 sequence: CASSRGLAGGSYEQYF. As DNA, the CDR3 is TGTGCCAGTAGTAGGGGACTAGCGGGAGGCTCCTACGAGCAGTACTTC.

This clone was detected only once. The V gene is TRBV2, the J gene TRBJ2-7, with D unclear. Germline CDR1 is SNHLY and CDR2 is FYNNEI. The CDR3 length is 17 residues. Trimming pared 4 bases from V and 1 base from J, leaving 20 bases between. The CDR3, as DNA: TGTGCCAGCAGTGTGGGGTCCGGGCCCATTATTTCCTACGAGCAGTACTTC. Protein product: CASSVGSGPIISYEQYF.

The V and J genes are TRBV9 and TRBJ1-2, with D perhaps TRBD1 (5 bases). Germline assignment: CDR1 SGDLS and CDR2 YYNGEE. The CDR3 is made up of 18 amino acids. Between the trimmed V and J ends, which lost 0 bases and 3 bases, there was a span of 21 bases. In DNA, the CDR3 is TGTGCCAGCAGCGTAGGAGGGACTTCACCCCGCCTTTACTATGGCTACACCTTC. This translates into CASSVGGTSPRLYYGYTF.

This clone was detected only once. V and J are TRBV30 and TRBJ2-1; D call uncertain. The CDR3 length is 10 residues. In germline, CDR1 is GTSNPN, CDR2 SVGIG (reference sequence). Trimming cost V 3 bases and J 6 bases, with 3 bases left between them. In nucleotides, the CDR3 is TGTGCCTGGAGAGGCAATGAGCAGTTCTTC. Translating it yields CAWRGNEQFF.

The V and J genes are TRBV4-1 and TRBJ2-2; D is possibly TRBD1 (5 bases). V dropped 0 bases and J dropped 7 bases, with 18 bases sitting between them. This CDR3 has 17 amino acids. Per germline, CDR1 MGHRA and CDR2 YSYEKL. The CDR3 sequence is CASSQDITWGGGGELFF. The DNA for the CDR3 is TGCGCCAGCAGCCAAGATATTACGTGGGGCGGCGGCGGGGAGCTGTTTTTT.

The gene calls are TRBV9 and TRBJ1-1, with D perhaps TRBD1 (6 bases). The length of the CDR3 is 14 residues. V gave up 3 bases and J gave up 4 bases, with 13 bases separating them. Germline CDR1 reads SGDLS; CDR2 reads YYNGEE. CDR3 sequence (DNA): TGTGCCAGCAGCGAGGACAGATTGGCCACTGAAGCTTTCTTT. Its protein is CASSEDRLATEAFF.

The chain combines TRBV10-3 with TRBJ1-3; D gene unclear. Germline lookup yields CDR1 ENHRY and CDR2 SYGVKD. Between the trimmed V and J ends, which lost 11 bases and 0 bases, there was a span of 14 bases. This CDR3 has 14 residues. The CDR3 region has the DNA TGTGCCTCCGCTGGAGGGTTCTCTGGAAACACCATATATTTT. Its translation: CASAGGFSGNTIYF.

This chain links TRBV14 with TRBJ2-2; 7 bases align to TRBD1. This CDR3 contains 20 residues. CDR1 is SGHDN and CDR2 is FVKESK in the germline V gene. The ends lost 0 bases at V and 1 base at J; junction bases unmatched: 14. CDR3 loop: CASSQELGSFAGGNTGELFF. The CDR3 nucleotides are TGTGCCAGCAGCCAAGAGTTGGGGAGTTTCGCAGGGGGGAACACCGGGGAGCTGTTTTTT.